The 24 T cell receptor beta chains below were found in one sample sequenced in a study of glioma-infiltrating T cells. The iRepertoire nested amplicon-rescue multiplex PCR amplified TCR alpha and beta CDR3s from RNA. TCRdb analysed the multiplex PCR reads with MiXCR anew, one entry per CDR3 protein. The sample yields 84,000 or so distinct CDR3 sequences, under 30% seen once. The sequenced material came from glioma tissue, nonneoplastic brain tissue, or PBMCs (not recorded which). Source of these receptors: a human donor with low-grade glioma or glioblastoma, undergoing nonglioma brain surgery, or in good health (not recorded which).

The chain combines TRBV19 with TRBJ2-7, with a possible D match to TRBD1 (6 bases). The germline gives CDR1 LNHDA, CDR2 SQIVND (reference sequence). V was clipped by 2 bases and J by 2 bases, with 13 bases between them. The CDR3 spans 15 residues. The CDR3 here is CASSITPTGPYEQYF. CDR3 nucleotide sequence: TGTGCCAGTAGTATAACCCCGACAGGTCCCTACGAGCAGTACTTC.

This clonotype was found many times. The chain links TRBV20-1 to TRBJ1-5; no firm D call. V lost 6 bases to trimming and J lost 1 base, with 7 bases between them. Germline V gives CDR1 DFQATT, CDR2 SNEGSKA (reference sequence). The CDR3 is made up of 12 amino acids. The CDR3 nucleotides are TGCAGTGCAAAAAACAGCAATCAGCCCCAGCATTTT. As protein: CSAKNSNQPQHF.

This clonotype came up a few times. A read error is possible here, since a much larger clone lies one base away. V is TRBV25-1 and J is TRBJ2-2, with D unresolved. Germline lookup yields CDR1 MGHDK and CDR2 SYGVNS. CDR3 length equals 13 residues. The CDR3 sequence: CAGSSRLTGELFF. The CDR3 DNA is TGTGCCGGCAGTAGCCGCCTCACCGGGGAGCTGTTTTTT.

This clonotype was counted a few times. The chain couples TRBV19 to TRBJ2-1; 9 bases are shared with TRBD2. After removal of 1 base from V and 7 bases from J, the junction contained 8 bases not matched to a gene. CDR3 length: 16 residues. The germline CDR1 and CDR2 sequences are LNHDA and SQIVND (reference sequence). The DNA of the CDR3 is TGTGCCAGTAGTATAGTAGGGCGGGAGGGAGCGAATGAGCAGTTCTTC. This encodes CASSIVGREGANEQFF. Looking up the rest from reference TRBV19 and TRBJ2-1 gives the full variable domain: DGGITQSPKYLFRKEGQNVTLSCEQNLNHDAMYWYRQDPGQGLRLIYYSQIVNDFQKGDIAEGYSVSREKKESFPLTVTSAQKNPTAFYLCASSIVGREGANEQFFGPGTRLTVL.

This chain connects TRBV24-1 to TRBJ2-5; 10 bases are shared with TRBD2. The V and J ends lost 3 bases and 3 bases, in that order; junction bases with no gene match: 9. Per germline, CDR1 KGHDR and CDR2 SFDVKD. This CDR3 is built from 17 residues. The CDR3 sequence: CATSDARLAGLKETQYF. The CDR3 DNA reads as TGTGCCACCAGTGATGCCCGACTAGCGGGCTTAAAAGAGACCCAGTACTTC.

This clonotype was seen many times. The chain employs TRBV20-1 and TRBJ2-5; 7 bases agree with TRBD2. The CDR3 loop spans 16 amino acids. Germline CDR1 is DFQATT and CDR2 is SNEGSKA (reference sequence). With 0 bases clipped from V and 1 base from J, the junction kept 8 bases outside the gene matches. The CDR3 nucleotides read TGCAGTGCTAGAGAAGCGGGGAAATCCCCCCAAGAGACCCAGTACTTC. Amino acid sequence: CSAREAGKSPQETQYF.

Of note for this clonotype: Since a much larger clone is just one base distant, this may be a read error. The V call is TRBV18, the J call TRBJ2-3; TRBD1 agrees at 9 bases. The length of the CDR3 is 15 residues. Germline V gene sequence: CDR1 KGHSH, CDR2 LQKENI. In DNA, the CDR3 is TGTGCCAGCTCACGGGACAGGGACAGAGGAGATAAGCAGTATTTT. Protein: CASSRDRDRGDKQYF.

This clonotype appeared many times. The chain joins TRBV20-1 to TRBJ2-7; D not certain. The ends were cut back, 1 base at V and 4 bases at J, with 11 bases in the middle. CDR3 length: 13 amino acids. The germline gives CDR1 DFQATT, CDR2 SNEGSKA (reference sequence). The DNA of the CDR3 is TGCAGTGCTAGAGGGGGTAGGATATACGAGCAGTACTTC. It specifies CSARGGRIYEQYF.

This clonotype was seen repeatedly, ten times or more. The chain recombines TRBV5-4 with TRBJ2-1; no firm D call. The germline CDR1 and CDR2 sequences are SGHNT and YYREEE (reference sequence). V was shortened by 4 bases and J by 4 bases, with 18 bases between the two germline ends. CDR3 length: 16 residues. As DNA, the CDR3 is TGTGCCAGCAGCCTGGATCTGCGGCTGAAGTACAATGAGCAGTTCTTC. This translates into CASSLDLRLKYNEQFF.

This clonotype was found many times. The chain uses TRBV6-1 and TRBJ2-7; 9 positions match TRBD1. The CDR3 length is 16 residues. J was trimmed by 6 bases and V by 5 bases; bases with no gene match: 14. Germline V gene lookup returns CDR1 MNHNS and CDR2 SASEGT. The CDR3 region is CASSKYYGTGLGEQYF. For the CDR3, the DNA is TGTGCCAGCAGTAAATACTACGGGACAGGGCTGGGCGAGCAGTACTTC.

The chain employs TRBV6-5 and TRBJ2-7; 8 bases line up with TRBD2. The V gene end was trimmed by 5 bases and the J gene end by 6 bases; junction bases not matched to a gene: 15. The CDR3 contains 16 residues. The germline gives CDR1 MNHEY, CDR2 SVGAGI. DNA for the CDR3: TGTGCCAGCAGTCCCGTGGCGGGAGGCAAGCCCGGCGAGCAGTACTTC. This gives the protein CASSPVAGGKPGEQYF.

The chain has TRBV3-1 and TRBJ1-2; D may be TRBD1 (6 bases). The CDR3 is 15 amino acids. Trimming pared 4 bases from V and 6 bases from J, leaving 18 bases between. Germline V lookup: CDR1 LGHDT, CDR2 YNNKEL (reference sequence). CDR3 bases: TGTGCCAGCAGCCTACAGGGTAATATTCCCCATGGCTACACCTTC. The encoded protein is CASSLQGNIPHGYTF.

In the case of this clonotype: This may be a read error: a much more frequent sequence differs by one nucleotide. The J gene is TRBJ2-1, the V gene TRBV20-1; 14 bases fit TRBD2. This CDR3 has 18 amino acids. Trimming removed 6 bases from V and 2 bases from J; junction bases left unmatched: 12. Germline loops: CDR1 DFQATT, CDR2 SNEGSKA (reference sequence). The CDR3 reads CSAIHRTSGRPTYNEQFF. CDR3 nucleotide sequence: TGCAGTGCGATACATCGGACTAGCGGGAGGCCGACCTACAATGAGCAGTTCTTC.

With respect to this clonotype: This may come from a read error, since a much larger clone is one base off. CDR3 DNA: TGTGCCAACAGCTCGGGACGCGGCTACGAGCAGTACTTC. Translation gives CANSSGRGYEQYF. The chain recombines TRBV7-8 with TRBJ2-7; tentatively, D is TRBD1 or TRBD2 (5 bases each). The V gene's germline CDR1 is SGHVS and CDR2 FQNEAQ. The CDR3 length is 13 residues.

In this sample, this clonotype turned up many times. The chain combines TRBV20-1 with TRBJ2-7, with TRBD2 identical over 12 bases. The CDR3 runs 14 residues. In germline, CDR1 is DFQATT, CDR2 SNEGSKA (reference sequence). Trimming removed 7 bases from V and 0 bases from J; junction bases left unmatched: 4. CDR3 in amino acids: CSGKTSGSSYEQYF. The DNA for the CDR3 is TGCAGTGGAAAGACTAGCGGGAGCTCCTACGAGCAGTACTTC.

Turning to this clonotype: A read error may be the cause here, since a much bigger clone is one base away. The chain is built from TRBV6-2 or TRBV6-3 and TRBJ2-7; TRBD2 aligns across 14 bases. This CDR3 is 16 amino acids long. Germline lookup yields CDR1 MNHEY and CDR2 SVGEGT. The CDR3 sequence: CARSYWGLAGAGEQYF. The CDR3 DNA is TGTGCCAGAAGTTACTGGGGACTAGCGGGAGCGGGGGAGCAGTACTTC.

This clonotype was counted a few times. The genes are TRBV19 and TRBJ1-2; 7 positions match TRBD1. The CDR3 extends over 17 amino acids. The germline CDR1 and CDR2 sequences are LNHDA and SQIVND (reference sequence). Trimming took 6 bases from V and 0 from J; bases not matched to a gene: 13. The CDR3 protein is CASRPPVGDRSNYGYTF. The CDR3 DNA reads TGTGCCAGTAGGCCTCCCGTCGGGGACAGATCTAACTATGGCTACACCTTC.

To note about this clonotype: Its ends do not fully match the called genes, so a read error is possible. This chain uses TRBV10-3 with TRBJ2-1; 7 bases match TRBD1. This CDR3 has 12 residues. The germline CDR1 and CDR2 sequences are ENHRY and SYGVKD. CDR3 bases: TGTGCCATCAGTATACAGGGGTCCGAGCAGCTCTTC. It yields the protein CAISIQGSEQLF.

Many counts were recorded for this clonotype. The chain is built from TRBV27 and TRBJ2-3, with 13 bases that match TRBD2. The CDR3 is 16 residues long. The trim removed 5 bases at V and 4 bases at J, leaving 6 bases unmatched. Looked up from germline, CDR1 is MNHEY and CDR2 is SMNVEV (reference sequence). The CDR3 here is CASSGRLAGGSDTQYF. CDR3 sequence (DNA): TGTGCCAGCAGTGGTAGACTAGCGGGGGGCTCAGATACGCAGTATTTT.

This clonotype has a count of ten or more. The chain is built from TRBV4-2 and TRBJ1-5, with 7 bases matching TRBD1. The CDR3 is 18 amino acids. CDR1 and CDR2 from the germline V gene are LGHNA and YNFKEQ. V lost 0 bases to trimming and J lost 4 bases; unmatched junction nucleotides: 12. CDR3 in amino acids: CASSQESSEGTANQPQHF. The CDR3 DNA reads TGTGCCAGCAGCCAAGAATCCAGTGAAGGGACAGCGAATCAGCCCCAGCATTTT.

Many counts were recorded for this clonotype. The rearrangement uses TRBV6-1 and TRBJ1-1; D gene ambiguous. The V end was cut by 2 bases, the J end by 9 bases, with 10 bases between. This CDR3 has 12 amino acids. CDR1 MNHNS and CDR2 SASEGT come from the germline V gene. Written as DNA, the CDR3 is TGTGCCAGCAGTGAACGAACGGGCAAAGCTTTCTTT. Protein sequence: CASSERTGKAFF.

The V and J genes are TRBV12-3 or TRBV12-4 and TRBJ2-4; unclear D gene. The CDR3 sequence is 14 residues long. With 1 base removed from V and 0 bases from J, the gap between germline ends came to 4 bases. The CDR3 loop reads CASSLVSAKNIQYF. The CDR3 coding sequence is TGTGCCAGCAGTTTAGTTTCAGCCAAAAACATTCAGTACTTC.

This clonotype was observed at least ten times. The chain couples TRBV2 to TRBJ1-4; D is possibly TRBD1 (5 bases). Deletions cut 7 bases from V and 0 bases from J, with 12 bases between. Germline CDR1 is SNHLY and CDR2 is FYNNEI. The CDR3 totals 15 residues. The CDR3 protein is CASTYWGATNEKLFF. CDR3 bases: TGTGCCAGCACCTACTGGGGGGCAACTAATGAAAAACTGTTTTTT. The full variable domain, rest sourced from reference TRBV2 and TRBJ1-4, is EPEVTQTPSHQVTQMGQEVILRCVPISNHLYFYWYRQILGQKVEFLVSFYNNEISEKSEIFDDQFSVERPDGSNFTLKIRSTKLEDSAMYFCASTYWGATNEKLFFGSGTQLSVL.

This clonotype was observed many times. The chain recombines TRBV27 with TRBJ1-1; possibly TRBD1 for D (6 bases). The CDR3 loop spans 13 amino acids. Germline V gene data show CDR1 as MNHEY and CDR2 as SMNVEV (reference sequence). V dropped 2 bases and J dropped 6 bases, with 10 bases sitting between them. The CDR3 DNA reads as TGTGCCAGCAGTTTACAGGGGAGGGCTGAAGCTTTCTTT. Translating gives CASSLQGRAEAFF.